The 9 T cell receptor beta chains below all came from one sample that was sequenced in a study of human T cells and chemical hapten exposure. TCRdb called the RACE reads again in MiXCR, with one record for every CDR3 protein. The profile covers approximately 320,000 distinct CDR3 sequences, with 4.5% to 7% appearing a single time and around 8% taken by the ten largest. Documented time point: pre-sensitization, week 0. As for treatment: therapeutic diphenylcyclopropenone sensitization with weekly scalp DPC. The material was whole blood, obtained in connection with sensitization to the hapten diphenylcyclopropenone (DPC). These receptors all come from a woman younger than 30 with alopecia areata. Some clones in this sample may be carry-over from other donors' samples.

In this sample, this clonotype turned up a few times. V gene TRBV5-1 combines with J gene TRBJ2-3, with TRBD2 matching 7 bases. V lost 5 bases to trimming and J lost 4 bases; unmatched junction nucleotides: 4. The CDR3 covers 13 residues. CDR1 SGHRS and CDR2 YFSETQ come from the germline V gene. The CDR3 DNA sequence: TGCGCCAGCAGTTGGACTAGATCAGATACGCAGTATTTT. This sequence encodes CASSWTRSDTQYF.

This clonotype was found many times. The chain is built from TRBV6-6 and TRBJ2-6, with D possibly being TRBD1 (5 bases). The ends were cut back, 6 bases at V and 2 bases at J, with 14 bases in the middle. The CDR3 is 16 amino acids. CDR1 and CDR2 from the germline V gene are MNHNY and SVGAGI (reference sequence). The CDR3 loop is CASRLRQGTGANVLTF. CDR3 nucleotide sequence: TGTGCCAGCAGACTTCGGCAGGGTACTGGGGCCAACGTCCTGACTTTC.

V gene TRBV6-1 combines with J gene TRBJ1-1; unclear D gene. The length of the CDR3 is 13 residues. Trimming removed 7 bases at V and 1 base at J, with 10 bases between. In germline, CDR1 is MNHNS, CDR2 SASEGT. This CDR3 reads CASTLHENTEAFF. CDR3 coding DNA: TGTGCCAGCACTTTACATGAGAACACTGAAGCTTTCTTT.

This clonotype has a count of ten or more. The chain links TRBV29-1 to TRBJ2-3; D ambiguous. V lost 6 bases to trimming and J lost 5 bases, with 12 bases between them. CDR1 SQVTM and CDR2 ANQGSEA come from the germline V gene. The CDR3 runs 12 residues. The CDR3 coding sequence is TGCAGCGTGGACCCAAAAGGAGATACGCAGTATTTT. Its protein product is CSVDPKGDTQYF.

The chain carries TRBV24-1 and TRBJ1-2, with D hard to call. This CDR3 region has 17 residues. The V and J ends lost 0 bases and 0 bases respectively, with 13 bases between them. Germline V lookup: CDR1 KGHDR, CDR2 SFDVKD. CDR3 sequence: CATSDLLPGSANYGYTF. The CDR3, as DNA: TGTGCCACCAGTGATTTGCTTCCGGGTTCAGCTAACTATGGCTACACCTTC.

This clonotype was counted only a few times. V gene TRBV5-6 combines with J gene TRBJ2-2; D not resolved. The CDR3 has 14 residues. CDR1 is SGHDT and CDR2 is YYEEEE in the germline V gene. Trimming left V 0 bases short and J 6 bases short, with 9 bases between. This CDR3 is CASSLVWTSGELFF. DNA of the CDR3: TGTGCCAGCAGCTTGGTTTGGACGTCCGGGGAGCTGTTTTTT.

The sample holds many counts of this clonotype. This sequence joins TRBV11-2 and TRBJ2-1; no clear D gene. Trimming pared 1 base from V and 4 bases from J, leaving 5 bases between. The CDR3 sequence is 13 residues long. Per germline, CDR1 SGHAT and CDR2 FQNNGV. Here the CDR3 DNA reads TGTGCCAGCAGCTTAGGCCAGTACAATGAGCAGTTCTTC. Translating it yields CASSLGQYNEQFF.

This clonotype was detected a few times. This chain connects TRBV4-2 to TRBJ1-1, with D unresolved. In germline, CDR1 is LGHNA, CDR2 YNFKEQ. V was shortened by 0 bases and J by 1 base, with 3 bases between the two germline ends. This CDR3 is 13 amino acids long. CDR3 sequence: CASSQESNTEAFF. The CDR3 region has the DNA TGTGCCAGCAGCCAAGAATCGAACACTGAAGCTTTCTTT.

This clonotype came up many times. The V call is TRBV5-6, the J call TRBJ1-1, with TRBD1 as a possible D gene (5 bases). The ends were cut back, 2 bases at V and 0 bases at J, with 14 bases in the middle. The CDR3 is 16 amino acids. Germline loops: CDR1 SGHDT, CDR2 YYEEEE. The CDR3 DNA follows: TGTGCCAGCAGCTTTTTCCCGGGACGGCTGAACACTGAAGCTTTCTTT. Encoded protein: CASSFFPGRLNTEAFF.